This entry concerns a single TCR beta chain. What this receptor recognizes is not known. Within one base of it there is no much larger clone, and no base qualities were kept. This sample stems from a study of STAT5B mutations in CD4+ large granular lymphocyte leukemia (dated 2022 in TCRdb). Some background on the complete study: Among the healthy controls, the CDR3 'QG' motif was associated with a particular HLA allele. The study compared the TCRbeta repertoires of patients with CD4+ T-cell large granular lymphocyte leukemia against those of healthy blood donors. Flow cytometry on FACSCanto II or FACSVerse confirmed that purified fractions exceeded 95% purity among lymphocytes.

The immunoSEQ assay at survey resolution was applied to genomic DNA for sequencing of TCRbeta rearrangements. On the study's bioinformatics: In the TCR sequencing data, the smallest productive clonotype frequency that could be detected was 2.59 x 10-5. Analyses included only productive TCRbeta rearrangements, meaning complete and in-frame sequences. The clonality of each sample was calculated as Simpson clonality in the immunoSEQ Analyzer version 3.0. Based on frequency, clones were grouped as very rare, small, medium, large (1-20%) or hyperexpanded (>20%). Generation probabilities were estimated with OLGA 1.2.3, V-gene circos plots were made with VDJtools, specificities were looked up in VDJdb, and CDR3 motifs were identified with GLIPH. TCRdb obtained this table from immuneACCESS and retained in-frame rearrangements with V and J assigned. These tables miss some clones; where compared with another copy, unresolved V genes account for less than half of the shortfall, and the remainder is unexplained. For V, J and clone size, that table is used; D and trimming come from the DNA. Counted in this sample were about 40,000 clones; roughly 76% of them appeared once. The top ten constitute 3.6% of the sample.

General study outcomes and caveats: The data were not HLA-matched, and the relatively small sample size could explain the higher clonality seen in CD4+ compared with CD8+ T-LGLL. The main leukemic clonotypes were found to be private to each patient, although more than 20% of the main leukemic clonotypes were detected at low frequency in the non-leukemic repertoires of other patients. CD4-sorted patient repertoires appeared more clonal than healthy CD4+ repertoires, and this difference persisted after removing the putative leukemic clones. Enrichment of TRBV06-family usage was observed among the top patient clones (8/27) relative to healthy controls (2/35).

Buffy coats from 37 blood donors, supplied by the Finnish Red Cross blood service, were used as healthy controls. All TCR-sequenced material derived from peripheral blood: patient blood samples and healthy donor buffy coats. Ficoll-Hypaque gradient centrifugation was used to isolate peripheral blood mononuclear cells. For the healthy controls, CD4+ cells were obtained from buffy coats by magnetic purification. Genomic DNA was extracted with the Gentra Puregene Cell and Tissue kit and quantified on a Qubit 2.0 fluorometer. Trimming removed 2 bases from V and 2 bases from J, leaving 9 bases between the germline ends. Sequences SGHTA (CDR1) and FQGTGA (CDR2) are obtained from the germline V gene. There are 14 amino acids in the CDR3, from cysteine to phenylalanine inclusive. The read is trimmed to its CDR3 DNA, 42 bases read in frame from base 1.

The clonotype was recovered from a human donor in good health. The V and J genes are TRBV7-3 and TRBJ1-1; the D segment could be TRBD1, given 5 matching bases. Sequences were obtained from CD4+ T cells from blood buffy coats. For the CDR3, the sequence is CASSLQGDNTEAFF. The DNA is TGTGCCAGCAGCTTACAGGGAGATAACACTGAAGCTTTCTTT.